This T cell receptor (beta chain) was obtained from a study of blood T cells in healthy people across ages. Combining a sample-barcoded 5' primer with a J-beta primer mix, a second PCR ran for about 6 to 12 cycles. Each cDNA molecule carried a tag from a template-switch adaptor that contained 12 random nucleotides. TCRdb re-called the 5' RACE reads with MiXCR, one entry per CDR3 protein. The data show 650,000 to 950,000 distinct CDR3 sequences, 40% to 50% seen once. The V gene's germline CDR1 is SGHRS and CDR2 YFSETQ. CDR3 length: 13 residues. The junction had 8 bases not matched to a gene; V was cut back by 7 bases and J by 7 bases.

The genes are TRBV5-1 and TRBJ1-1, with 9 bases lining up with TRBD1. Sequencing was performed on blood. The clonotype comes from a man aged 55 to 70 in good health. The CDR3 region is CASARDREDEAFF. The CDR3 DNA sequence: TGCGCCAGCGCACGGGACAGGGAGGATGAAGCTTTCTTT.